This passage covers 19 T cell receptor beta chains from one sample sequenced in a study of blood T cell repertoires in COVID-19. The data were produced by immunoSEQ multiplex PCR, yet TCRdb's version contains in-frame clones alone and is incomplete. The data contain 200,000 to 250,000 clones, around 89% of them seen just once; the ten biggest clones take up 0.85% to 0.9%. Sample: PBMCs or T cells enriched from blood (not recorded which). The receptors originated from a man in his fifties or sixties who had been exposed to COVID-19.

The CDR3 sequence: CAWSVSGYGYTF. DNA of the CDR3: TGTGCCTGGAGTGTATCAGGGTATGGCTACACCTTC. This sequence joins TRBV30 and TRBJ1-2, with D possibly being TRBD1 (5 bases). This CDR3 is 12 amino acids long. The ends were cut back, 0 bases at V and 5 bases at J, with 7 bases in the middle. CDR1 and CDR2 from the germline V gene are GTSNPN and SVGIG (reference sequence).

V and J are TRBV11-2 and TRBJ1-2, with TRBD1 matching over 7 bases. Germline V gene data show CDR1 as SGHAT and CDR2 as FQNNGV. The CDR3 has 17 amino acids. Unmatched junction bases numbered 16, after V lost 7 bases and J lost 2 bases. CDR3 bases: TGTGCCAGCACCTCGGTTTCCAGGGGGGCCAAGAACTATGGCTACACCTTC. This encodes CASTSVSRGAKNYGYTF.

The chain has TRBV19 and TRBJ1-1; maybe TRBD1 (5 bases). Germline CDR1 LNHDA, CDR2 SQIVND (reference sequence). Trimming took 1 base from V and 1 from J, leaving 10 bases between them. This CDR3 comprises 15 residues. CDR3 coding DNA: TGTGCCAGTAGTATAGCCCAGACAGAGAACACTGAAGCTTTCTTT. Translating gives CASSIAQTENTEAFF.

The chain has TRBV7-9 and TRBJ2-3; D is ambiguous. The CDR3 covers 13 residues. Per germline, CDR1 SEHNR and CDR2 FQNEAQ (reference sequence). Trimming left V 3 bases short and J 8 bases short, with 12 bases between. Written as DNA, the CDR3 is TGTGCCAGCAGCTTCATGTCTCTGAGTACGCAGTATTTT. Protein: CASSFMSLSTQYF. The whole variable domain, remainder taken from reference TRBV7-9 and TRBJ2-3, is DTGVSQNPRHKITKRGQNVTFRCDPISEHNRLYWYRQTLGQGPEFLTYFQNEAQLEKSRLLSDRFSAERPKGSFSTLEIQRTEQGDSAMYLCASSFMSLSTQYFGPGTRLTVL.

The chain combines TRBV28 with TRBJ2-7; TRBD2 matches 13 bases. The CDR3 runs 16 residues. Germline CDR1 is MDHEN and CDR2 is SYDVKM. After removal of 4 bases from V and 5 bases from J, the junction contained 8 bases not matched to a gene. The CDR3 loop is CASSSSLAGGPDEQYV. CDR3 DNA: TGTGCCAGCAGTTCCTCACTAGCGGGAGGGCCAGACGAGCAGTACGTC.

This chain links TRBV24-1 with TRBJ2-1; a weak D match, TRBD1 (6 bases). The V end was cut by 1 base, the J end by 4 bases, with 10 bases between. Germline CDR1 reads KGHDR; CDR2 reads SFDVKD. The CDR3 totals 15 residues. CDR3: CATSDFGRGYNEQFF. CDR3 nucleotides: TGTGCCACCAGTGATTTTGGCAGGGGTTACAATGAGCAGTTCTTC.

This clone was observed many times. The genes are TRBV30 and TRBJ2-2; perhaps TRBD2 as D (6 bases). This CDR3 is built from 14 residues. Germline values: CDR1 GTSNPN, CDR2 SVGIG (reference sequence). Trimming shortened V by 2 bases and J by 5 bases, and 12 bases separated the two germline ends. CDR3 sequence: CAWSREARTGELFF. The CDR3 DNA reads TGTGCCTGGAGTAGGGAGGCGCGGACCGGGGAGCTGTTTTTT. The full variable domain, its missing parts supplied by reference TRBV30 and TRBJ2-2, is SQTIHQWPATLVQPVGSPLSLECTVEGTSNPNLYWYRQAAGRGLQLLFYSVGIGQISSEVPQNLSASRPQDRQFILSSKKLLLSDSGFYLCAWSREARTGELFFGEGSRLTVL.

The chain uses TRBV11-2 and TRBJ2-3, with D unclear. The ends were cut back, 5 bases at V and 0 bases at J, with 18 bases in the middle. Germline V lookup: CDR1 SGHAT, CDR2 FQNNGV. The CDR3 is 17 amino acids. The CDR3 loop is CASSLWYGTASTDTQYF. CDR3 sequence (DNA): TGTGCCAGCAGCCTGTGGTATGGCACAGCTAGCACAGATACGCAGTATTTT.

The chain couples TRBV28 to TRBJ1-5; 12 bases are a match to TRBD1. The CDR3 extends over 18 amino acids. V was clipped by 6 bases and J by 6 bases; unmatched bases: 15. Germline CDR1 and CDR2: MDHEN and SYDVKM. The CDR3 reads CASSLRGSGQGAGQPQHF. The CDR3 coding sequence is TGTGCCAGCAGCCTGAGGGGCTCGGGACAGGGGGCCGGTCAGCCCCAGCATTTT. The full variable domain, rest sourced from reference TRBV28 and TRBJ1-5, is DVKVTQSSRYLVKRTGEKVFLECVQDMDHENMFWYRQDPGLGLRLIYFSYDVKMKEKGDIPEGYSVSREKKERFSLILESASTNQTSMYLCASSLRGSGQGAGQPQHFGDGTRLSIL.

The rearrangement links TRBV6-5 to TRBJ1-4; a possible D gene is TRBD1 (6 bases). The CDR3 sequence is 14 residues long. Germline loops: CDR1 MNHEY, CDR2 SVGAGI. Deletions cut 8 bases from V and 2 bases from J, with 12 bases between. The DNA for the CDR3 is TGTGCCAGCTGGATCAGGGGCACTAATGAAAAACTGTTTTTT. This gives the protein CASWIRGTNEKLFF.

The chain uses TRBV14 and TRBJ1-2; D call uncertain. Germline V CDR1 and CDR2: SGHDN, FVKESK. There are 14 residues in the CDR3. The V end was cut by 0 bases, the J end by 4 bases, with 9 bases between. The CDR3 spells CASSQDTASYGYTF. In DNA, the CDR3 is TGTGCCAGCAGCCAAGATACAGCATCCTATGGCTACACCTTC. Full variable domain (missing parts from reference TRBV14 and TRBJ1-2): EAGVTQFPSHSVIEKGQTVTLRCDPISGHDNLYWYRRVMGKEIKFLLHFVKESKQDESGMPNNRFLAERTGGTYSTLKVQPAELEDSGVYFCASSQDTASYGYTFGSGTRLTVV.

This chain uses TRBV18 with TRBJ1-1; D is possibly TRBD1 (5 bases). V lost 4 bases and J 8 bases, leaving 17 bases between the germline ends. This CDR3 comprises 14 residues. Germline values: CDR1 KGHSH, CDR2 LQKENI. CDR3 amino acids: CASSRKRGGDEAFF. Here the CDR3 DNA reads TGTGCCAGCTCACGAAAACGGGGAGGGGACGAAGCTTTCTTT.

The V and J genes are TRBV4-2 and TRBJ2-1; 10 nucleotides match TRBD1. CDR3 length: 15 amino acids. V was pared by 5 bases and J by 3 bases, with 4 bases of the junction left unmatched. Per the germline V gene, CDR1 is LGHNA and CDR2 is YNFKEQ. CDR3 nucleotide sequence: TGTGCCAGCAGCTCTCGGGACAGGGGCTACAATGAGCAGTTCTTC. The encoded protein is CASSSRDRGYNEQFF.

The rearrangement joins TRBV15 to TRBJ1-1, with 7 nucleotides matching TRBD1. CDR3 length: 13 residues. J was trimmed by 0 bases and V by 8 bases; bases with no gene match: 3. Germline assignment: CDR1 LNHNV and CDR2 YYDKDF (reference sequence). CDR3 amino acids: CATQGQMNTEAFF. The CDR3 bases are TGTGCCACCCAGGGACAGATGAACACTGAAGCTTTCTTT.

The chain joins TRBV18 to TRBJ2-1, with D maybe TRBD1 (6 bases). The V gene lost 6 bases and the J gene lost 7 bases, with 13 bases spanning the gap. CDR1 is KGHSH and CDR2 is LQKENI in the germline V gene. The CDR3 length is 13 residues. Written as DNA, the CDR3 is TGTGCCAGCTCCCGCGACAGGTTAAATGAGCAGTTCTTC. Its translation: CASSRDRLNEQFF.

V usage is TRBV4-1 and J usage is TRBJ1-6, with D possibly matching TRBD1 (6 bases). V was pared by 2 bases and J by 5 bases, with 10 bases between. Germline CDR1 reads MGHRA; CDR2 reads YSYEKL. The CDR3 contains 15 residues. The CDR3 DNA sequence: TGCGCCAGCAGCCAACAGGGGTTCGATAATTCACCCCTCCACTTT. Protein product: CASSQQGFDNSPLHF.

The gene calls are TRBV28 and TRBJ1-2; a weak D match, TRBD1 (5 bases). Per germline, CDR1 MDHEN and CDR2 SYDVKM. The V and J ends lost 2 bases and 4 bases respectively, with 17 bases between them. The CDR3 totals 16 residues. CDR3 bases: TGTGCCAGCAGTTTAGTGTATGAGACAGACATCTATGGCTACACCTTC. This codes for CASSLVYETDIYGYTF.

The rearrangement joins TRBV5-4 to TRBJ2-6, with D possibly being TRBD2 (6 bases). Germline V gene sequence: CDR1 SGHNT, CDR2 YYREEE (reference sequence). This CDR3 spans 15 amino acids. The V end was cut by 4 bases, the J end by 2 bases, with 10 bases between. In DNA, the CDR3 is TGTGCCAGCAGCATCGGGACTCCTGGGGCCAACGTCCTGACTTTC. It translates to CASSIGTPGANVLTF.

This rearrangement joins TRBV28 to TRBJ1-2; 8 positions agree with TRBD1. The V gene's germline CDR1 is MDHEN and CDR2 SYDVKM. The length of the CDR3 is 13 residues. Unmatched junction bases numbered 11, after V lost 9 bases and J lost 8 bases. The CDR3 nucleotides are TGTGCCAGTTCTCAGACAGGGGAGAAGGGCTACACCTTC. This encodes CASSQTGEKGYTF.